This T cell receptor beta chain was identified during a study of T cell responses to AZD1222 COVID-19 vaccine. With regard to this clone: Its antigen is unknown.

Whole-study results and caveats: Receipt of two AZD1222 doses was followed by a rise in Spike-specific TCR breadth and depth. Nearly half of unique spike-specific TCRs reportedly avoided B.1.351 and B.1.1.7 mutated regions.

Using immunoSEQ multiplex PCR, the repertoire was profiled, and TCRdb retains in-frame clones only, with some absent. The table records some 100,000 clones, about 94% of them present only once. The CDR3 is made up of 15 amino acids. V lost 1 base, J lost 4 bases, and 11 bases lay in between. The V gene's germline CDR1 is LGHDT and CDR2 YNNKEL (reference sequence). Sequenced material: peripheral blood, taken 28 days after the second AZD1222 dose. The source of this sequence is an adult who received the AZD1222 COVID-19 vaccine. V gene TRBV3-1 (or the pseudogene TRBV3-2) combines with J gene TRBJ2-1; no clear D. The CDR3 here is CASSQAGAIYNEQFF. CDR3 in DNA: TGTGCCAGCAGCCAAGCTGGCGCGATATACAATGAGCAGTTCTTC.